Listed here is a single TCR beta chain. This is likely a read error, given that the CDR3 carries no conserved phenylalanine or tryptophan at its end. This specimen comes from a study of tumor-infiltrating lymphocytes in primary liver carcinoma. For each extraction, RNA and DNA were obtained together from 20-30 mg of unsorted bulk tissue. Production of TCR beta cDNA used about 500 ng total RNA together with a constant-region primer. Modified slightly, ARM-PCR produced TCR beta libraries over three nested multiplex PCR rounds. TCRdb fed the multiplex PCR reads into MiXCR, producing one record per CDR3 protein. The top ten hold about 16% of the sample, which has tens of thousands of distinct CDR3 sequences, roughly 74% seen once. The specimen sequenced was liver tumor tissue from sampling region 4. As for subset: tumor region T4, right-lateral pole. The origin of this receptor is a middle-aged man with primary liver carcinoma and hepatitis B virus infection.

CDR3 sequence reads: CASSPPLAKNIQYS. The CDR3 nucleotides read TGTGCCAGTAGCCCCCCTCTAGCCAAAAACATTCAGTACTCC. The genes are TRBV11-1 and TRBJ2-4; D not certain. Germline V gene sequence: CDR1 SGHAT, CDR2 FQDESV (reference sequence). The V and J ends lost 9 bases and 0 bases respectively, with 12 bases between them. The CDR3 has 14 residues.